Below, 15 T cell receptor beta chains from the same sample are listed, as sequenced in a study of blood T cells in healthy people across ages. A second PCR of 7 to 11 cycles used a sample-barcoded 5' primer and a J-beta primer mix. TCRdb re-derived calls from the 5' RACE reads in MiXCR, one entry per CDR3 protein. The top ten clones hold 5% to 7% of a sample with about 1.4 million distinct CDR3 sequences, approximately 60% of them seen once. Material: blood. The receptor set was obtained from a man aged 18 to 30 in good health.

In DNA form, the CDR3 reads TGTGCCAGCAGCATAAGCGGGGCACAAGAGACCCAGTACTTC. It translates to CASSISGAQETQYF. The chain combines TRBV7-8 with TRBJ2-5; 7 bases fit TRBD2. The CDR3 is 14 amino acids. V shed 5 bases, J shed 2 bases, and the junction held 5 bases outside the gene matches. Germline V CDR1 and CDR2: SGHVS, FQNEAQ.

This clonotype came up a few times. The chain carries TRBV27 and TRBJ1-1, with 10 nucleotides matching TRBD1. V gave up 0 bases and J gave up 1 base; unmatched junction bases: 2. The CDR3 is 16 amino acids. Per the germline V gene, CDR1 is MNHEY and CDR2 is SMNVEV (reference sequence). CDR3 nucleotide sequence: TGTGCCAGCAGTTTATCGGGACAGGGGCCGAACACTGAAGCTTTCTTT. As protein: CASSLSGQGPNTEAFF.

The J gene is TRBJ2-1, the V gene TRBV28; a weak D match, TRBD2 (6 bases). V was cut by 5 bases and J by 8 bases, with 19 bases left in between. The CDR3 is 15 amino acids. Germline values: CDR1 MDHEN, CDR2 SYDVKM. CDR3 nucleotides: TGTGCCAGCAGTCGACCGGGACTGGCCCAGGATGAGCAGTTCTTC. Protein product: CASSRPGLAQDEQFF.

This rearrangement joins TRBV12-3 or TRBV12-4 to TRBJ1-5, with D hard to call. Trimming removed 0 bases at V and 9 bases at J, with 6 bases between. The CDR3 is 12 residues long. DNA for the CDR3: TGTGCCAGCAGTTTAGCTCCTGGGCCCCAGCATTTT. Amino acid sequence: CASSLAPGPQHF.

This chain joins TRBV5-6 and TRBJ1-2, with 7 bases lining up with TRBD1. The CDR3 extends over 15 amino acids. The ends lost 3 bases at V and 4 bases at J; junction bases unmatched: 9. The germline V gene has CDR1 SGHDT and CDR2 YYEEEE. The DNA of the CDR3 is TGTGCCAGCAGCTCCTCGGACAGGACACTCTATGGCTACACCTTC. Its protein product is CASSSSDRTLYGYTF. Using reference TRBV5-6 and TRBJ1-2 for the parts outside the CDR3, the full variable domain is DAGVTQSPTHLIKTRGQQVTLRCSPKSGHDTVSWYQQALGQGPQFIFQYYEEEERQRGNFPDRFSGHQFPNYSSELNVNALLLGDSALYLCASSSSDRTLYGYTFGSGTRLTVV.

This rearrangement joins TRBV29-1 to TRBJ2-7, with unresolved D. The germline gives CDR1 SQVTM, CDR2 ANQGSEA. Deletions cut 3 bases from V and 1 base from J, with 10 bases between. There are 13 residues in the CDR3. CDR3 bases: TGCAGCGTTGAGGTGGCAGGTTCCTACGAGCAGTACTTC. This sequence encodes CSVEVAGSYEQYF.

The chain employs TRBV4-2 and TRBJ1-1; D not certain. Germline CDR1 LGHNA, CDR2 YNFKEQ. The CDR3 consists of 16 residues. Trimming left V 0 bases short and J 1 base short, with 12 bases between. CDR3 DNA sequence: TGTGCCAGCAGCCAAGATAGGATAACACCGAACACTGAAGCTTTCTTT. Residues: CASSQDRITPNTEAFF.

This clonotype occurred a few times. This chain connects TRBV27 to TRBJ2-7; 7 nucleotides align to TRBD2. This CDR3 is 14 amino acids long. From germline, CDR1 is MNHEY and CDR2 SMNVEV (reference sequence). After removal of 2 bases from V and 3 bases from J, the junction contained 4 bases not matched to a gene. The CDR3 loop is CASSLRLAVYEQYF. CDR3 nucleotide sequence: TGTGCCAGCAGTTTACGGCTAGCGGTCTACGAGCAGTACTTC.

The chain employs TRBV7-9 and TRBJ1-1; no definite D call. Looked up from germline, CDR1 is SEHNR and CDR2 is FQNEAQ (reference sequence). The V and J ends lost 8 bases and 4 bases respectively, with 20 bases between them. CDR3 length equals 15 residues. The CDR3 region has the DNA TGTGCCAGCGGCAGCACAAAAGGGAGGGTCACTGAAGCTTTCTTT. Its protein is CASGSTKGRVTEAFF.

The chain combines TRBV2 with TRBJ2-7, with D uncertain. V dropped 4 bases and J dropped 3 bases, with 7 bases sitting between them. Germline V CDR1 and CDR2: SNHLY, FYNNEI. CDR3 length equals 12 residues. The CDR3 DNA reads TGTGCCAGCAGTGCGAATGACTACGAGCAGTACTTC. The encoded protein is CASSANDYEQYF.

This clonotype showed up just a few times. This rearrangement joins TRBV6-6 to TRBJ1-2, with 9 nucleotides matching TRBD1. The CDR3 has 14 residues. V was pared by 8 bases and J by 2 bases, with 6 bases of the junction left unmatched. Germline CDR1 reads MNHNY; CDR2 reads SVGAGI (reference sequence). The DNA for the CDR3 is TGTGCCAGCTCCCGCGGACAGGGGAACTATGGCTACACCTTC. Amino acids: CASSRGQGNYGYTF.

With regard to this clonotype: One end of the junction does not line up with germline, which may come from a read error. The chain recombines TRBV29-1 with TRBJ2-1; 14 bases are shared with TRBD2. The CDR3 is made up of 14 amino acids. Germline V CDR1 and CDR2: SQVTM, ANQGSEA. This CDR3 reads CSGEGLAGGGEQFF. The CDR3 DNA follows: TGCAGCGGTGAAGGACTAGCGGGAGGCGGGGAGCAGTTCTTC.

This clonotype was counted a few times. The V call is TRBV2, the J call TRBJ1-2; D ambiguous. The CDR3 runs to 12 residues. With 7 bases removed from V and 4 bases from J, the gap between germline ends came to 10 bases. The germline V gene encodes CDR1 SNHLY and CDR2 FYNNEI. The CDR3 is CASTVVGYGYTF. The CDR3 DNA reads TGTGCCAGCACCGTAGTGGGCTATGGCTACACCTTC.

This clonotype has a single count. One end of the junction varies from germline; a read error may be responsible. The chain recombines TRBV4-2 with TRBJ2-4; 11 bases align to TRBD2. Matching the DNA end better, TRBJ2-7 makes the J call doubtful. The CDR3 runs to 17 residues. CDR1 and CDR2 from the germline V gene are LGHNA and YNFKEQ. The CDR3 bases are TGTGTCAGCAGCCAAGCCCTGACTAGCGGGGACACCTACGAGCAGTACTTC. This translates into CVSSQALTSGDTYEQYF.

The chain recombines TRBV4-3 with TRBJ2-7; tentative D call: TRBD2 (5 bases). Germline CDR1 and CDR2: LGHNA and YSLEER. Trimming pared 0 bases from V and 3 bases from J, leaving 9 bases between. The CDR3 covers 14 residues. The CDR3 coding sequence is TGCGCCAGCAGCCAAGAAATGAGGGTCTACGAGCAGTACTTC. It encodes CASSQEMRVYEQYF.